The TCR beta chain under discussion was sequenced for a study of T cell changes during pregnancy in multiple sclerosis. TCRdb's table, derived via immunoSEQ multiplex PCR, lists solely in-frame clones and lacks some. The sample has 30,000 to 40,000 clones, 85% to 95% seen once. The CDR3 consists of 14 residues. Germline CDR1 and CDR2: SGDLS and YYNGEE. Trimming took 3 bases from V and 6 from J, leaving 13 bases between them. This TCR derives from a female donor with multiple sclerosis, enrolled in a pregnancy study. This rearrangement joins TRBV9 to TRBJ2-1; tentative D call: TRBD2 (7 bases). Sequencing was performed on CD8+ T cells from peripheral blood mononuclear cells, taken in the third trimester of pregnancy. The CDR3 DNA sequence: TGTGCCAGCAGCGGAACAAGGGGGGGCAATGAGCAGTTCTTC. Translating gives CASSGTRGGNEQFF.